This T cell receptor (beta chain) was found in a study of T cells after yellow fever vaccination. As for the study in general: Low-cell-number fractions were prepared with SMART-Seq v4 Ultra Low Input.

There are 16 residues in the CDR3. Germline V lookup: CDR1 MDHEN, CDR2 SYDVKM. Trimming removed 5 bases from V and 0 bases from J, with 14 bases in between. This clonotype was found many times. Via MiXCR, TCRdb re-called the 5' RACE reads, giving one row per CDR3 protein. The top ten clones hold about 15% of a sample with roughly 45,000 distinct CDR3 sequences, roughly 7.1% of them seen once. The rearrangement joins TRBV28 to TRBJ2-1; D may be TRBD2 (5 bases). The sequencing here drew on CD8+ T cells not binding an NS4B(214-222) dextramer, sorted from PBMCs, taken 45 days after the yellow fever booster vaccination. The clonotype originates from a man aged 30 to 45 who received the YFV17D yellow fever vaccine. CDR3 sequence reads: CASSGGPRSSYNEQFF. DNA for the CDR3: TGTGCCAGCAGTGGAGGACCACGGAGCTCCTACAATGAGCAGTTCTTC.